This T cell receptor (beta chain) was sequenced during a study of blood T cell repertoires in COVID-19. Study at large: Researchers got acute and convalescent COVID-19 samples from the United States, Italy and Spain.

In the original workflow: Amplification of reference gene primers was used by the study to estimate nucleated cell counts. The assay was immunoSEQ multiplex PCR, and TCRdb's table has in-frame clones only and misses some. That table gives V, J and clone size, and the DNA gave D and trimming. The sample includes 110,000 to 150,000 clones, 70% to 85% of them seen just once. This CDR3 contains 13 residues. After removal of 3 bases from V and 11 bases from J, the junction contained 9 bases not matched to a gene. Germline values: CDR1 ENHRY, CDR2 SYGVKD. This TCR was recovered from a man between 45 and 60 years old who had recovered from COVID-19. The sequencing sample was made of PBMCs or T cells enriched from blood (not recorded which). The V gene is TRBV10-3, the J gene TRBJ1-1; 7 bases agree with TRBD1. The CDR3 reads CAISDPTGRMAFF. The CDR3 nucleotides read TGTGCCATCAGTGATCCGACAGGGCGTATGGCTTTCTTT.